This is a list of T cell receptor beta chains from one sample in a study of cytomegalovirus exposure and HLA in healthy donors. This table comes from immunoSEQ multiplex PCR, and its TCRdb copy is limited to in-frame clones, with some not included. The top ten hold 8.5% of the sample, which has 150,000 to 200,000 clones, around 83% seen once. The sequenced material came from PBMCs. Receptors were obtained from a male donor in good health and CMV-seropositive. Each CDR3 is given with its conserved first and last residue. Fields, in order: J gene, CDR3 length, D gene, V gene, clone size, CDR3 DNA, CDR3 protein. The D gene is left open where the match is weak. Expanded clones get a size class; other rows say once, few or many, or leave the size out.

TRBJ1-3 14 . TRBV30 . TGTGCCTGGAGTAGGGGGAGCTCTGGAAACACCATATATTTT CAWSRGSSGNTIYF
TRBJ1-2 13 . TRBV4-3 . TGCGCCAGCAGCGAGGGCTCTAACTATGGCTACACCTTC CASSEGSNYGYTF
TRBJ2-3 15 . TRBV15 . TGTGCCACCAGCAAAAGGGGAAGAGGCACAGATACGCAGTATTTT CATSKRGRGTDTQYF
TRBJ2-7 11 . TRBV2 . TGTGCCAGCAATTCGAACTACGAGCAGTACTTC CASNSNYEQYF
TRBJ1-5 17 . TRBV28 . TGTGCCAGCAGTCGTCTCTCACTCAGGTACGGCAATCAGCCCCAGCATTTT CASSRLSLRYGNQPQHF
TRBJ1-2 13 . TRBV27 few TGTGCCAGCAGTTTGGGACAATTCTATGGCTACACCTTC CASSLGQFYGYTF
TRBJ1-5 16 TRBD1 TRBV5-8 . TGTGCCAGCAGCATATCCGGGACAGGGTACAATCAGCCCCAGCATTTT CASSISGTGYNQPQHF
TRBJ2-1 14 TRBD2 TRBV13 . TGTGCCAGCAATAGCGGGAGGGCTGCCAATGAGCAGTTCTTC CASNSGRAANEQFF
TRBJ1-2 15 . TRBV30 . TGTGCCTGGAATGTTAATAGATTCCCTGACTATGGCTACACCTTC CAWNVNRFPDYGYTF
TRBJ2-7 14 . TRBV19 few TGTGCCAGTAGTATAGTGGGGGGGGCCGACGAGCAGTACTTC CASSIVGGADEQYF
TRBJ1-2 14 TRBD1 TRBV10-2 . TGCGCCAGCCGGGACACAGGGGGCAGGGATGGCTACACCTTC CASRDTGGRDGYTF
TRBJ2-1 17 TRBD2 TRBV4-1 few TGCGCCAGCAGCCAACCTAGACTGGGGAGGGCCTCCAATGAGCAGTTCTTC CASSQPRLGRASNEQFF
TRBJ1-5 15 . TRBV7-2 . TGTGCCAGCACCGACCGGGCCGGAGGGAATCAGCCCCAGCATTTT CASTDRAGGNQPQHF
TRBJ2-2 15 TRBD2 TRBV29-1 . TGCAGCGTTCACGGAGCGGGGGCCAACACCGGGGAGCTGTTTTTT CSVHGAGANTGELFF
TRBJ1-1 13 . TRBV4-3 . TGCGCCAGCAGCCAAGATCGGCGGAGTGAAGCTTTCTTT CASSQDRRSEAFF
TRBJ2-3 14 TRBD2 TRBV7-2 once TGTGCCAGCAGCTTATTACTAGCGGGAGATACGCAGTATTTT CASSLLLAGDTQYF
TRBJ1-6 16 TRBD1 TRBV9 . TGTGCCAGCAGCGCCCAGGGGGGAGTTGGTAATTCACCCCTCCACTTT CASSAQGGVGNSPLHF